One and the same sample provided the 14 T cell receptor beta chains below, sequenced in a study of blood T cell repertoires in COVID-19. Sequencing used immunoSEQ multiplex PCR; TCRdb keeps in-frame clones, though not all of them. Of 240,000 or so clones listed, about nine tenths were seen once; the top ten hold about 1%. Material for sequencing was PBMCs or T cells enriched from blood (not recorded which). The origin of the receptors is a man between 50 and 59 years old who had been exposed to COVID-19.

The chain couples TRBV3-1 (or the pseudogene TRBV3-2) to TRBJ2-2, with TRBD1 matching over 9 bases. Germline trimming cut 4 bases from V and 5 bases from J; bases unmatched to any gene: 5. CDR3 length equals 15 residues. CDR1 LGHDT and CDR2 YNNKEL come from the germline V gene (reference sequence). The CDR3 region is CASSLGQGETGELFF. The CDR3 DNA reads as TGTGCCAGCAGCCTGGGACAGGGCGAGACCGGGGAGCTGTTTTTT.

A single count supports this clone. The rearrangement uses TRBV2 and TRBJ2-7; 7 bases are a match to TRBD1. The germline V gene encodes CDR1 SNHLY and CDR2 FYNNEI. The CDR3 is 13 amino acids. J gave up 0 bases and V 6 bases, and 2 bases lay outside the gene matches. For the CDR3, the DNA is TGTGCCAGCAGGACAGGGAGCTCCTACGAGCAGTACTTC. It yields the protein CASRTGSSYEQYF.

The chain carries TRBV5-1 and TRBJ2-2, with D perhaps matching TRBD1 (5 bases). Germline V lookup: CDR1 SGHRS, CDR2 YFSETQ. The CDR3 has 16 amino acids. V lost 2 bases to trimming and J lost 0 bases, with 11 bases between them. This CDR3 is CASSFGARTNTGELFF. DNA of the CDR3: TGCGCCAGCAGCTTTGGGGCTCGCACGAACACCGGGGAGCTGTTTTTT.

J is TRBJ2-5 and V is TRBV12-2; TRBD1, as called in the table, went unchecked against the DNA. TRBV12-2 is reported as a pseudogene. This CDR3 is built from 19 residues. CDR3: CASRPIWTALGGRWETQYF. For the CDR3, the DNA is TGTGCAAGTCGCCCGATCTGGACAGCCCTCGGCGGGCGGTGGGAGACCCAGTACTTC.

The chain recombines TRBV7-9 with TRBJ2-5; TRBD2 agrees at 9 bases. The CDR3 consists of 17 residues. The trim removed 5 bases at V and 3 bases at J, leaving 13 bases unmatched. Germline loops: CDR1 SEHNR, CDR2 FQNEAQ (reference sequence). In DNA form, the CDR3 reads TGTGCCAGCAGCCTGCTTAAAGCGGGGGGCCGGGAAGAGACCCAGTACTTC. It is translated as CASSLLKAGGREETQYF.

In this sample, this clone turned up a few times. This chain uses TRBV6-5 with TRBJ2-1, with D possibly matching TRBD1 (6 bases). Trimming stripped 8 bases from V and 11 bases from J, with 19 bases between. Per the germline V gene, CDR1 is MNHEY and CDR2 is SVGAGI. There are 13 residues in the CDR3. The CDR3 sequence is CASVTRRGSKQFF. The CDR3 DNA is TGTGCCAGCGTTACCCGAAGGGGGAGTAAGCAGTTCTTC.

CDR3 nucleotides: TGTGCCATCAGTGAAGGCAGGGTGAAAACAGATACGCAGTATTTT. Translating gives CAISEGRVKTDTQYF. The V and J genes are TRBV10-3 and TRBJ2-3; weak D call: TRBD1 (5 bases). The CDR3 extends over 15 amino acids. Per the germline V gene, CDR1 is ENHRY and CDR2 is SYGVKD. The ends were cut back, 3 bases at V and 3 bases at J, with 13 bases in the middle.

This sequence joins TRBV30 and TRBJ2-3; 12 nucleotides match TRBD2. Germline lookup yields CDR1 GTSNPN and CDR2 SVGIG (reference sequence). The CDR3 contains 14 residues. Trimming removed 1 base from V and 7 bases from J; junction bases left unmatched: 3. CDR3 region: CAWSGLAGGNTQYF. The CDR3 coding sequence is TGTGCCTGGAGTGGGCTAGCGGGGGGGAATACGCAGTATTTT. The whole variable domain, remainder taken from reference TRBV30 and TRBJ2-3, is SQTIHQWPATLVQPVGSPLSLECTVEGTSNPNLYWYRQAAGRGLQLLFYSVGIGQISSEVPQNLSASRPQDRQFILSSKKLLLSDSGFYLCAWSGLAGGNTQYFGPGTRLTVL.

The genes are TRBV9 and TRBJ1-6; TRBD1 might be the D (6 bases). V was cut by 4 bases and J by 6 bases, with 14 bases left in between. The CDR3 runs 15 residues. The germline gives CDR1 SGDLS, CDR2 YYNGEE. The CDR3 sequence is CASSTQTGSNSPLHF. CDR3 coding DNA: TGTGCCAGCAGCACCCAGACAGGCAGTAATTCACCCCTCCACTTT.

V and J are TRBV5-1 and TRBJ1-3, with 7 nucleotides matching TRBD1. Germline lookup yields CDR1 SGHRS and CDR2 YFSETQ. Trimming cost V 4 bases and J 0 bases; bases outside gene matches: 4. The CDR3 totals 15 residues. This CDR3 reads CASSPGQSSGNTIYF. The DNA of the CDR3 is TGCGCCAGCAGCCCGGGACAGTCCTCTGGAAACACCATATATTTT.

The rearrangement links TRBV5-1 to TRBJ2-1, with 11 nucleotides matching TRBD2. V lost 3 bases to trimming and J lost 1 base; unmatched junction nucleotides: 6. CDR1 is SGHRS, CDR2 YFSETQ, per germline. CDR3 length: 17 residues. CDR3 bases: TGCGCCAGCAGCTCGGTAGCGGGAGGGGGATCCTACAATGAGCAGTTCTTC. This translates into CASSSVAGGGSYNEQFF.

This sequence joins TRBV11-2 and TRBJ2-3; possibly TRBD1 for D (5 bases). CDR3 length: 14 amino acids. Germline V gives CDR1 SGHAT, CDR2 FQNNGV. V lost 5 bases and J 2 bases, leaving 11 bases between the germline ends. The CDR3 DNA sequence: TGTGCCAGCAGCGCCAGGGCTGCCACAGATACGCAGTATTTT. Its protein is CASSARAATDTQYF.

The CDR3 reads CATAPGTGVNEQFF. The CDR3 DNA reads as TGTGCCACGGCGCCTGGGACAGGGGTTAATGAGCAGTTCTTC. The chain combines TRBV18 with TRBJ2-1; 10 bases match TRBD1. This CDR3 is built from 14 residues. With 10 bases clipped from V and 7 bases from J, the junction kept 10 bases outside the gene matches. The germline gives CDR1 KGHSH, CDR2 LQKENI.

The chain links TRBV28 to TRBJ1-6; D not resolved. V was clipped by 9 bases and J by 4 bases, with 13 bases between them. This CDR3 region has 14 residues. Germline V gene data show CDR1 as MDHEN and CDR2 as SYDVKM. In nucleotides, the CDR3 is TGTGCCAGTTATACCGGGGATTATAATTCACCCCTCCACTTT. Residues: CASYTGDYNSPLHF.